What follows describes a single TCR beta chain. The target antigen is unknown. This sample stems from a study of cytomegalovirus exposure and HLA in healthy donors. Study-wide findings and caveats: As was reported, the classifier diagnosed cytomegalovirus status with high specificity and sensitivity. Immune exposure information available was restricted to CMV serostatus.

PCR primers comprised 60 Vbeta and 13 Jbeta primers. Sequenced by immunoSEQ multiplex PCR; TCRdb stores in-frame clones only, minus some. The sample yields about 150,000 clones, about 64% seen once. This TCR derives from a woman aged 30 to 39 in good health and CMV-seropositive. What was sequenced was PBMCs.

The CDR3 DNA reads TGTGCCAGCACTCTGGGGGGGAAAAACTACGAGCAGTACTTC. Amino acids: CASTLGGKNYEQYF. The chain combines TRBV27 with TRBJ2-7; TRBD2 aligns across 7 bases. The V gene end was trimmed by 7 bases and the J gene end by 3 bases; junction bases not matched to a gene: 9. The CDR3 totals 14 residues. Per the germline V gene, CDR1 is MNHEY and CDR2 is SMNVEV (reference sequence).